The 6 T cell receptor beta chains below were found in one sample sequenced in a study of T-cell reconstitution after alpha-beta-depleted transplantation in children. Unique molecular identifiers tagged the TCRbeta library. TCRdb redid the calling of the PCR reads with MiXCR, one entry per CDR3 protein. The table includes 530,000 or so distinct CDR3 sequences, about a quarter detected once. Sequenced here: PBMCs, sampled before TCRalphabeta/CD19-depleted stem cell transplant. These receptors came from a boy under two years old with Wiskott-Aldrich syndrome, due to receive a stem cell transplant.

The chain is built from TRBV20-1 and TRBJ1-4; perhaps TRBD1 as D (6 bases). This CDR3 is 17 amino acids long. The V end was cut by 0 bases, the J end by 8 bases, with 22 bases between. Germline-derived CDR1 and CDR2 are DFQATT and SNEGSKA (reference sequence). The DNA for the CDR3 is TGCAGTGCTAGAGATGTTTGGACGATCGGGACACCCGAAAAACTGTTTTTT. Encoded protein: CSARDVWTIGTPEKLFF.

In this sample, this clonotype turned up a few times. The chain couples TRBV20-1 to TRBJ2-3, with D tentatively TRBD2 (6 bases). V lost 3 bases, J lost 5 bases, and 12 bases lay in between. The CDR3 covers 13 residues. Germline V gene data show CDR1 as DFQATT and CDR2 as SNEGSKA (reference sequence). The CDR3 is CSARGTAGDTQYF. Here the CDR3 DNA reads TGCAGTGCTAGGGGAACAGCGGGAGATACGCAGTATTTT.

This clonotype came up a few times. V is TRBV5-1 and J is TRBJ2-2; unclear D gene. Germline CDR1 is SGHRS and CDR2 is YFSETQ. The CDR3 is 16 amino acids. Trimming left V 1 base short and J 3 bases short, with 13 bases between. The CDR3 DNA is TGCGCCAGCAGCTTGTTTCGTCCAGGTTACACCGGGGAGCTGTTTTTT. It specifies CASSLFRPGYTGELFF.

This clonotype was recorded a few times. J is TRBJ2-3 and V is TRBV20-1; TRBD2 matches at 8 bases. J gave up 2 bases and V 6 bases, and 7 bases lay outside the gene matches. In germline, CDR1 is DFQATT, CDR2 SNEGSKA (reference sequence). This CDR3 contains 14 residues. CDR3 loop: CSAERELATDTQYF. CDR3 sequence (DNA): TGCAGTGCCGAGCGGGAGTTGGCCACAGATACGCAGTATTTT.

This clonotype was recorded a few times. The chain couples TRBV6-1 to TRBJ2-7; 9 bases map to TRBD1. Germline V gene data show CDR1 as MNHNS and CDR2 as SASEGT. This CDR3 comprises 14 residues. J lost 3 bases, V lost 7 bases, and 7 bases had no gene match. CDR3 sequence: CASNNPGQGYEQYF. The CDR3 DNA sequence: TGTGCCAGCAATAACCCGGGACAGGGCTACGAGCAGTACTTC.

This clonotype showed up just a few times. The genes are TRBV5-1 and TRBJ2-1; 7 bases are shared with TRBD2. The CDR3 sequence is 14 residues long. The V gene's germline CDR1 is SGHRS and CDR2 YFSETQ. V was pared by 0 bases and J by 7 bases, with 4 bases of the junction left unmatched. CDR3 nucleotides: TGCGCCAGCAGCTTGGAGTCACTAGCGAATGAGCAGTTCTTC. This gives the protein CASSLESLANEQFF.